This T cell receptor beta chain was retrieved from a study of cytomegalovirus exposure and HLA in healthy donors. Between the trimmed V and J ends, which lost 8 bases and 2 bases, there was a span of 13 bases. The germline V gene encodes CDR1 SNHLY and CDR2 FYNNEI. The CDR3 is 14 residues long. Primers for the PCR totalled 60 Vbeta and 13 Jbeta. Clones were sequenced by immunoSEQ multiplex PCR, and TCRdb holds only the in-frame ones, with some missing. The table includes more than 150,000 clones, 84% detected once. V is TRBV2 and J is TRBJ2-1, with D possibly TRBD1 on 7 matching bases. Sequences were obtained from PBMCs. The source is a girl aged 2-10 years in good health and CMV-seropositive. CDR3 residues: CASQGGITYNEQFF. CDR3 nucleotides: TGTGCCAGCCAGGGGGGAATTACCTACAATGAGCAGTTCTTC.